Below, 27 T cell receptor beta chains from the same sample are listed, as sequenced in a study of blood T cell repertoires in COVID-19. Here immunoSEQ multiplex PCR was the method, and the copy in TCRdb shows in-frame clones only, minus some. The sample includes roughly 250,000 clones, around 90% of them seen just once. The sample consisted of peripheral blood. The receptors originated from a man younger than 45 with COVID-19, enrolled during active disease.

This rearrangement joins TRBV20-1 to TRBJ1-4; 7 nucleotides match TRBD1. V dropped 3 bases and J dropped 5; count of bases not matched to a gene: 6. The germline gives CDR1 DFQATT, CDR2 SNEGSKA (reference sequence). The CDR3 sequence is 14 residues long. The chain's CDR3 is CSASPTGQNEKLFF. The CDR3 DNA reads TGCAGTGCTAGTCCGACAGGGCAAAATGAAAAACTGTTTTTT.

The chain couples TRBV19 to TRBJ1-5; TRBD1 aligns across 8 bases. Germline V gene sequence: CDR1 LNHDA, CDR2 SQIVND (reference sequence). V was pared by 6 bases and J by 5 bases, with 6 bases of the junction left unmatched. CDR3 length: 14 amino acids. CDR3 DNA: TGTGCCAGTAGGTGGGCAGGGGGCGATCAGCCCCAGCATTTT. The encoded protein is CASRWAGGDQPQHF.

This rearrangement joins TRBV18 to TRBJ1-1; TRBD1 matches at 10 bases. V was pared by 3 bases and J by 6 bases, with 7 bases of the junction left unmatched. The CDR3 is made up of 15 amino acids. Per the germline V gene, CDR1 is KGHSH and CDR2 is LQKENI. CDR3 loop: CASSPQDRGDAEAFF. The CDR3 nucleotides are TGTGCCAGCTCACCCCAGGACAGGGGGGACGCTGAAGCTTTCTTT.

This sequence joins TRBV21-1 and TRBJ2-1; the table calls TRBD2, which could not be checked here. TRBV21-1 has pseudogene status. The CDR3 loop spans 18 amino acids. CDR3 loop: CASSKVGRGGPPYNEQFF. The CDR3 coding sequence is TGTGCCAGCAGCAAAGTTGGGCGGGGGGGCCCCCCCTACAATGAGCAGTTCTTC.

This rearrangement joins TRBV4-2 to TRBJ2-7, with TRBD1 identical over 8 bases. The CDR3 is 16 amino acids. The ends lost 0 bases at V and 3 bases at J; junction bases unmatched: 7. CDR1 LGHNA and CDR2 YNFKEQ come from the germline V gene. CDR3: CASSQEKSGQGYEQYF. The CDR3, as DNA: TGTGCCAGCAGCCAAGAAAAGTCAGGACAGGGCTACGAGCAGTACTTC.

The chain combines TRBV7-9 with TRBJ2-3, with 9 bases that match TRBD1. V shed 6 bases, J shed 2 bases, and the junction held 9 bases outside the gene matches. Germline V gives CDR1 SEHNR, CDR2 FQNEAQ (reference sequence). The CDR3 has 16 residues. The CDR3 region has the DNA TGTGCCAGCAGACCTAACAGGGGGCCAAACACAGATACGCAGTATTTT. Translated: CASRPNRGPNTDTQYF.

The chain recombines TRBV5-4 with TRBJ1-3; no reliable D call. The CDR3 runs to 15 residues. CDR1 SGHNT and CDR2 YYREEE come from the germline V gene (reference sequence). V gave up 4 bases and J gave up 0 bases, with 11 bases separating them. Here the CDR3 DNA reads TGTGCCAGCAGCCCGGACTCGGTCTCTGGAAACACCATATATTTT. This encodes CASSPDSVSGNTIYF.

V usage is TRBV24-1 and J usage is TRBJ1-4, with a possible D match to TRBD1 (5 bases). V was shortened by 4 bases and J by 3 bases, with 14 bases between the two germline ends. Germline CDR1 is KGHDR and CDR2 is SFDVKD. CDR3 length equals 16 residues. This CDR3 is CATSERRRGANEKLFF. Written as DNA, the CDR3 is TGTGCCACCAGTGAACGAAGACGGGGGGCTAATGAAAAACTGTTTTTT.

The rearrangement uses TRBV6-5 and TRBJ1-2; TRBD1 aligns across 7 bases. With 9 bases clipped from V and 1 base from J, the junction kept 8 bases outside the gene matches. Germline V gene data show CDR1 as MNHEY and CDR2 as SVGAGI. This CDR3 region has 14 residues. The CDR3 DNA follows: TGTGCCAGTCGACGACAGGGTATTAACTATGGCTACACCTTC. Protein sequence: CASRRQGINYGYTF.

J is TRBJ1-5 and V is TRBV19; 10 nucleotides match TRBD1. There are 12 residues in the CDR3. Losses at the gene ends were 8 bases for V and 7 bases for J; bases not matched to a gene: 2. Germline CDR1 LNHDA, CDR2 SQIVND (reference sequence). CDR3 nucleotides: TGTGCCAGTCGGACAGGGGGACAGCCCCAGCATTTT. This encodes CASRTGGQPQHF. Filled out from reference TRBV19 and TRBJ1-5, the complete variable domain reads DGGITQSPKYLFRKEGQNVTLSCEQNLNHDAMYWYRQDPGQGLRLIYYSQIVNDFQKGDIAEGYSVSREKKESFPLTVTSAQKNPTAFYLCASRTGGQPQHFGDGTRLSIL.

The chain uses TRBV7-9 and TRBJ2-7, with unresolved D. V shed 1 base and J shed 6 bases, with 7 bases lying between them. This CDR3 is built from 12 residues. Germline CDR1 reads SEHNR; CDR2 reads FQNEAQ (reference sequence). DNA of the CDR3: TGTGCCAGCAGCTTAGGTGGGCTCGAGCAGTACTTC. Translating gives CASSLGGLEQYF.

The rearrangement uses TRBV9 and TRBJ1-4; the match to TRBD1 covers 8 bases. The CDR3 covers 17 residues. V was pared by 4 bases and J by 2 bases, with 10 bases of the junction left unmatched. Germline V gives CDR1 SGDLS, CDR2 YYNGEE. The CDR3 sequence: CASSSGQGVRTNEKLFF. For the CDR3, the DNA is TGTGCCAGCAGCTCCGGACAGGGCGTCCGCACTAATGAAAAACTGTTTTTT.

The gene calls are TRBV5-1 and TRBJ1-4; tentatively, D is TRBD1 (6 bases). This CDR3 spans 15 amino acids. Trimming removed 4 bases from V and 8 bases from J, with 18 bases in between. Germline loops: CDR1 SGHRS, CDR2 YFSETQ. This CDR3 is CASSPTTGEEEKLFF. The DNA of the CDR3 is TGCGCCAGCAGCCCTACGACAGGAGAGGAGGAAAAACTGTTTTTT.

The chain carries TRBV4-1 and TRBJ2-1, with TRBD1 identical over 7 bases. After removal of 0 bases from V and 6 bases from J, the junction contained 5 bases not matched to a gene. This CDR3 spans 15 amino acids. Germline V gene data show CDR1 as MGHRA and CDR2 as YSYEKL. CDR3: CASSQERGLVNEQFF. DNA for the CDR3: TGCGCCAGCAGCCAAGAGAGGGGGCTCGTCAATGAGCAGTTCTTC.

V is TRBV6-5 and J is TRBJ1-6, with D possibly TRBD1 on 6 matching bases. The germline V gene has CDR1 MNHEY and CDR2 SVGAGI. The CDR3 consists of 15 residues. The V and J ends lost 6 bases and 7 bases respectively, with 16 bases between them. The CDR3 reads CASSLRGAQNSPLHF. The CDR3 nucleotides read TGTGCCAGCAGCCTGCGGGGGGCCCAAAATTCACCCCTCCACTTT.

This chain links TRBV6-5 with TRBJ1-2; 9 bases align to TRBD1. Unmatched junction bases numbered 10, after V lost 5 bases and J lost 6 bases. The CDR3 consists of 15 residues. The V gene's germline CDR1 is MNHEY and CDR2 SVGAGI. The CDR3 nucleotides read TGTGCCAGCAGTACCCAGGACAGGGGAGGCCATGGCTACACCTTC. It translates to CASSTQDRGGHGYTF.

By sample share, this clone is medium-sized. The J gene is TRBJ2-7, the V gene TRBV7-9; possibly TRBD2 for D (6 bases). This CDR3 comprises 12 residues. Germline V gene sequence: CDR1 SEHNR, CDR2 FQNEAQ (reference sequence). V was shortened by 5 bases and J by 3 bases, with 8 bases between the two germline ends. The CDR3 bases are TGTGCCAGCAGCGGGGACTTCTACGAGCAGTACTTC. Its translation is CASSGDFYEQYF.

The chain carries TRBV29-1 and TRBJ2-3; maybe TRBD1 (7 bases). The germline CDR1 and CDR2 sequences are SQVTM and ANQGSEA. The V end was cut by 3 bases, the J end by 2 bases, with 12 bases between. The CDR3 totals 14 residues. The CDR3 loop is CSVDGRGDTDTQYF. The CDR3, as DNA: TGCAGCGTTGACGGCAGGGGGGACACAGATACGCAGTATTTT.

Notes on this clone: Other DNA variants within this sample encode the same CDR3. The V and J genes are TRBV5-1 and TRBJ2-5; unclear D gene. Germline CDR1 and CDR2: SGHRS and YFSETQ. V lost 0 bases, J lost 5 bases, and 5 bases lay in between. The CDR3 spans 12 residues. Here the CDR3 DNA reads TGCGCCAGCAGCTTGGCCCGTGAGACCCAGTACTTC. Protein: CASSLARETQYF. Filled out from reference TRBV5-1 and TRBJ2-5, the complete variable domain reads KAGVTQTPRYLIKTRGQQVTLSCSPISGHRSVSWYQQTPGQGLQFLFEYFSETQRNKGNFPGRFSGRQFSNSRSEMNVSTLELGDSALYLCASSLARETQYFGPGTRLLVL.

The rearrangement links TRBV25-1 to TRBJ1-2; D is possibly TRBD1 (5 bases). Germline CDR1 reads MGHDK; CDR2 reads SYGVNS. The CDR3 loop spans 14 amino acids. The germline V and J ends were trimmed by 5 bases and 2 bases, with 12 bases remaining between them. CDR3 bases: TGTGCCAGCAGTCGGGGGACCCCAAACTATGGCTACACCTTC. Translated, it gives CASSRGTPNYGYTF.

The chain carries TRBV7-9 and TRBJ2-6; TRBD1 matches at 7 bases. The V and J ends lost 5 bases and 3 bases, in that order; junction bases with no gene match: 4. This CDR3 is built from 15 residues. The germline gives CDR1 SEHNR, CDR2 FQNEAQ (reference sequence). Here the CDR3 reads CASSPNRGGANVLTF. In DNA, the CDR3 is TGTGCCAGCAGCCCGAACAGGGGTGGGGCCAACGTCCTGACTTTC.

The genes are TRBV7-9 and TRBJ1-3; D possibly corresponds to TRBD1 (6 bases). This CDR3 region has 15 residues. V was cut by 3 bases and J by 2 bases, with 11 bases left in between. The germline gives CDR1 SEHNR, CDR2 FQNEAQ (reference sequence). This CDR3 reads CASSLTGTTGNTIYF. The CDR3 coding sequence is TGTGCCAGCAGCTTGACAGGAACCACTGGAAACACCATATATTTT.

The rearrangement joins TRBV3-1 (or the pseudogene TRBV3-2) to TRBJ1-6; possibly TRBD1 for D (5 bases). CDR3 length: 16 amino acids. The germline V gene has CDR1 LGHDT and CDR2 YNNKEL (reference sequence). V shed 4 bases and J shed 9 bases, with 19 bases lying between them. CDR3 sequence: CASSPRVGASSSPLHF. CDR3 bases: TGTGCCAGCAGCCCTAGGGTAGGGGCAAGTAGTTCACCCCTCCACTTT.

The J gene is TRBJ1-1, the V gene TRBV7-6; no reliable D call. This CDR3 has 12 amino acids. V lost 2 bases, J lost 8 bases, and 9 bases lay in between. Germline CDR1 reads SGHVS; CDR2 reads FNYEAQ. CDR3 residues: CASSLLRGEAFF. The CDR3 DNA reads TGTGCCAGCAGCTTACTCCGCGGAGAAGCTTTCTTT.

In its sample, this clone was seen a few times. The V gene is TRBV6-2 or TRBV6-3, the J gene TRBJ1-1; D gene unclear. Germline lookup yields CDR1 MNHEY and CDR2 SVGEGT. With 5 bases removed from V and 5 bases from J, the gap between germline ends came to 12 bases. The CDR3 runs 13 residues. DNA for the CDR3: TGTGCCAGCAGTCCGCCCCGGGGAACTGAAGCTTTCTTT. Translated, it gives CASSPPRGTEAFF.

The genes are TRBV30 and TRBJ1-2; D gene unclear. V was clipped by 0 bases and J by 6 bases, with 11 bases between them. This CDR3 is built from 13 residues. Germline V gene lookup returns CDR1 GTSNPN and CDR2 SVGIG (reference sequence). The CDR3 DNA reads as TGTGCCTGGAGTGTACTAGGGATTAATGGCTACACCTTC. Encoded protein: CAWSVLGINGYTF.

This sequence joins TRBV3-1 (or the pseudogene TRBV3-2) and TRBJ2-7; TRBD1 matches at 7 bases. The CDR3 contains 18 residues. From germline, CDR1 is LGHDT and CDR2 YNNKEL (reference sequence). J lost 0 bases, V lost 0 bases, and 11 bases had no gene match. The CDR3 sequence: CASSQDMGRQGSSYEQYF. The CDR3 DNA is TGTGCCAGCAGCCAAGATATGGGCAGACAGGGAAGCTCCTACGAGCAGTACTTC.